This T cell receptor (beta chain) originates from a study of vaccination effects on CD4 cells after COVID-19. The wider study: Sample provision by two convalescent patients occurred 16 days and one week before vaccination.

This clone was found once. The target antigen is unknown. The CDR3 has 16 residues. Produced via immunoSEQ multiplex PCR; TCRdb's table is partial and in-frame only. Of 35,000 to 40,000 clones in the sample, 70% to 80% are singletons; the top ten hold 17%. Antigen-specific CD4+ T cell clonotypes were called by their expansion after viral peptide-pool culture in ViraFEST. Scientists isolated CD4+ T cells after a roughly 9-day culture period ended. The person acquired a PCR-confirmed SARS-CoV-2 infection between March and December 2020. It was on days 3 and 7 that half the medium was replaced with IL-2 medium.

This receptor was identified in a human donor who had a prior SARS-CoV-2 infection. The rearrangement joins TRBV12-1 to TRBJ2-1; TRBD2, as called in the table, went unchecked against the DNA. TRBV12-1 is deemed a pseudogene. Source: CD4+ T cells from PBMCs cultured with HCoV-NL63 spike peptides, taken before COVID-19 vaccination. CDR3 in DNA: TGTGCCAGCAGCTTTGCTCCAGCGGGAGCGCTCAATGAGCAGTTCTTC. Translation: CASSFAPAGALNEQFF.